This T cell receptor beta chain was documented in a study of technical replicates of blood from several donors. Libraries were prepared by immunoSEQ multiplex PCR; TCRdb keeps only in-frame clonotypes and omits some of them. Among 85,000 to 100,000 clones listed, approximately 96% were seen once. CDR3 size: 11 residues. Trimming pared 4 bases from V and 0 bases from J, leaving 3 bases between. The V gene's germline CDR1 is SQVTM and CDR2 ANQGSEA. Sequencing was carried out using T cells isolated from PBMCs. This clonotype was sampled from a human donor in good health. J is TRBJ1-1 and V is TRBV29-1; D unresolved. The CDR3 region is CSVAVNTEAFF. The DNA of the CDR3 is TGCAGCGTTGCTGTGAACACTGAAGCTTTCTTT.